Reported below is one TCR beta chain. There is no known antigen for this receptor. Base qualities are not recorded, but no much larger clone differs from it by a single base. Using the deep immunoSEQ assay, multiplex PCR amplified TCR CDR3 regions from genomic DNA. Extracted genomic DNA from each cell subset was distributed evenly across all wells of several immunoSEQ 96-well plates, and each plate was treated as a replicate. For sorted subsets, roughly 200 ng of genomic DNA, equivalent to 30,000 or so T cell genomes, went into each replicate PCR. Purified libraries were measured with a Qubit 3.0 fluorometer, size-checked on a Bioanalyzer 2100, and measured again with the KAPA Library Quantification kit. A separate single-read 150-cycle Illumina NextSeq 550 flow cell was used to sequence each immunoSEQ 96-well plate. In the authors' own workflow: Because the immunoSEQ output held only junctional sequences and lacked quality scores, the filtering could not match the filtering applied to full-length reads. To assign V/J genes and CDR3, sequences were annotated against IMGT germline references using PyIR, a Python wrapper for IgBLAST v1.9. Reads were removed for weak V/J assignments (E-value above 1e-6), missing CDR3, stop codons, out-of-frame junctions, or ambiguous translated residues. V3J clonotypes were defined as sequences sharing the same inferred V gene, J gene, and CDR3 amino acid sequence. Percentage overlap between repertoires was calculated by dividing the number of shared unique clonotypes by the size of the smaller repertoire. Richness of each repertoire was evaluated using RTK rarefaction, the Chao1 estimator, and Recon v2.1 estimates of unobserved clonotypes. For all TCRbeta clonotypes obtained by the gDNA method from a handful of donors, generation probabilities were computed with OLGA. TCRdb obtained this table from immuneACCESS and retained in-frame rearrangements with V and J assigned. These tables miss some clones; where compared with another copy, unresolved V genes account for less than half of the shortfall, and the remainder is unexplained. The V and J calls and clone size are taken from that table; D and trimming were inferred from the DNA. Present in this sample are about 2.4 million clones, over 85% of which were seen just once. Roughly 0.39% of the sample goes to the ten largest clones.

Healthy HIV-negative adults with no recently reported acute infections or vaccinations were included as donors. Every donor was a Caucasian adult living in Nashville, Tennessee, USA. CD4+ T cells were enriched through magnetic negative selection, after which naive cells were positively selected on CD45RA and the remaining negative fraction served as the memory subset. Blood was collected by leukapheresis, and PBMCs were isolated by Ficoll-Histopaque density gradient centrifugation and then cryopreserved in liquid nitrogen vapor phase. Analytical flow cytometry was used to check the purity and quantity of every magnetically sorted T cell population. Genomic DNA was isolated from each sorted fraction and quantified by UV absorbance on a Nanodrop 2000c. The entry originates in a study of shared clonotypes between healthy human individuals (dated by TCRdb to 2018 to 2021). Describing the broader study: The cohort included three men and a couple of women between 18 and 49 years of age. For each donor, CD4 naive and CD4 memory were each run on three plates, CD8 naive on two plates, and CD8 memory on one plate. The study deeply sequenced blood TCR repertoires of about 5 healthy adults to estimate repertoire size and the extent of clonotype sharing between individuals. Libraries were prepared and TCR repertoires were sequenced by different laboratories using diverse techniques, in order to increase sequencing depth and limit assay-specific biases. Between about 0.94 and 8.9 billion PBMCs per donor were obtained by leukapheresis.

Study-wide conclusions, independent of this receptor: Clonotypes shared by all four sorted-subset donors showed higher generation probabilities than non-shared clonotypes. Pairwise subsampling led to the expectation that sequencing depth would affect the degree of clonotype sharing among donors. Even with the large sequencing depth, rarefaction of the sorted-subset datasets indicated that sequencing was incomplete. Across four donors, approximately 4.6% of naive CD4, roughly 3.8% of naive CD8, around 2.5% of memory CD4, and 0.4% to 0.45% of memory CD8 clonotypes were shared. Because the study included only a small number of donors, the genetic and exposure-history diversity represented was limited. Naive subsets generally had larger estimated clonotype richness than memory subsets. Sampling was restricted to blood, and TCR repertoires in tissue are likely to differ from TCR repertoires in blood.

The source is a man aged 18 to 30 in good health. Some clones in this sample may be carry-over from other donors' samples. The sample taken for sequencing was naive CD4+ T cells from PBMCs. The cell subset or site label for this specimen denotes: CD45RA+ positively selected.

Here the CDR3 is given as CSVERNPDRDGTDTQYF. The DNA reads TGCAGCGTTGAGAGAAACCCCGACAGGGATGGGACAGATACGCAGTATTTT. Recombination linked TRBV29-1 to TRBJ2-3; 7 central nucleotides agree with TRBD1. As encoded in the germline V gene, CDR1 is SQVTM while CDR2 is ANQGSEA. Clipping removes 3 bases from V and 3 bases from J, with 15 as the unmatched junction base count. The CDR3 runs 17 residues from the cysteine to the phenylalanine. The kept DNA is CDR3 alone, 51 bases in frame from the first base.